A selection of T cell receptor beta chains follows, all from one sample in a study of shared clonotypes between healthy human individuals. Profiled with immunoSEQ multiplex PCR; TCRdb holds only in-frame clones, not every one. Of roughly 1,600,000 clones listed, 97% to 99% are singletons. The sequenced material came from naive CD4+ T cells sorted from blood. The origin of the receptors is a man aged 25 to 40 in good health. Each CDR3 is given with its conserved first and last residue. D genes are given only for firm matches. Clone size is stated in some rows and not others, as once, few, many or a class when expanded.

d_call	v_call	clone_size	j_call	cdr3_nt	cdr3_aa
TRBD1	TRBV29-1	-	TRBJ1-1	TGCAGCGGCGGACAGGGGGCTGGAGCTTTCTTT	CSGGQGAGAFF
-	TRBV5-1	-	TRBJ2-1	TGCGCCAGCACCTCAAGCTCCTACAATGAGCAGTTCTTC	CASTSSSYNEQFF
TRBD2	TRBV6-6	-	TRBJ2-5	TGTGCCAGCAGTTACTCTGGGCGGGAGGGCCCCCAGTACTTC	CASSYSGREGPQYF
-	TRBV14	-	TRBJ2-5	TGTGCCAGCAGCCAAGTTGGAGGTATCCAAGAGACCCAGTACTTC	CASSQVGGIQETQYF
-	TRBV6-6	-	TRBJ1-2	TGTGCCAGCAGTCGCGACTATGGCTACACCTTC	CASSRDYGYTF
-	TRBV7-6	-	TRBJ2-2	TGTGCCAGCAGCTTAGATAGCGGACCGAACACCGGGGAGCTGTTTTTT	CASSLDSGPNTGELFF
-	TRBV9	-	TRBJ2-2	TGTGCCAGCAGCGTAGACCTAGTGAACACCGGGGAGCTGTTTTTT	CASSVDLVNTGELFF
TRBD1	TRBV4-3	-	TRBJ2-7	TGCGCCAGCAGCCATGGGACAGGTATCTTGACGAGCTCCTACGAGCAGTACTTC	CASSHGTGILTSSYEQYF
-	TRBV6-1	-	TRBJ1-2	TGTGCCAGCATACAGGGTGGAGCTTATGGCTACACCTTC	CASIQGGAYGYTF
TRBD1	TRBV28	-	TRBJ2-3	TGTGCCAGCAGTTCCACAGGGGGTAGGGATACGCAGTATTTT	CASSSTGGRDTQYF
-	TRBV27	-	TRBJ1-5	TGTGCCAGCTCTGGAACCACCCTGGGGCCCCAGCATTTT	CASSGTTLGPQHF
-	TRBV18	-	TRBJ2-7	TGTGCCAGCTCACCAAATCAGGGCACCTACGAGCAGTACTTC	CASSPNQGTYEQYF
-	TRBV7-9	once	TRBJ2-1	TGTGCCAGCAGCCCCCTGGGGCGGGCGGCCGATGAGCAGTTCTTC	CASSPLGRAADEQFF
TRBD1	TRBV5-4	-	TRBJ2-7	TGTGCCAGCAGCTTGAAGAGGACAGGCTCATACGAGCAGTACTTC	CASSLKRTGSYEQYF
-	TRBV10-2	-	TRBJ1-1	TGCGCCAGCAGACCAGGGTTGGGGGAAGCTTTCTTT	CASRPGLGEAFF
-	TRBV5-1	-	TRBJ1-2	TGCGCCAGCAGCTTATACCGGGACTCAGGCTCCGGCTATGGCTACACCTTC	CASSLYRDSGSGYGYTF